These 5 T cell receptor beta chains were all obtained from the same sample, sequenced in a study of T cell repertoires in cytomegalovirus infection. These receptors' targets are unknown. Using its own MiXCR run on the reads, TCRdb lists one record per CDR3 protein. This table holds around 770,000 distinct CDR3 sequences, about 29% found once. The sample consisted of cultured CD8+ T cells from PBMCs, taken from culture after CMV antigen stimulation. These receptors were obtained from a human donor in good health (CMV status not recorded). Some clones in this sample may be carry-over from other donors' samples.

CDR3 in amino acids: CSALGGVAGELFF. CDR3 bases: TGCAGCGCGCTCGGGGGGGTTGCCGGGGAGCTGTTTTTT. The chain recombines TRBV29-1 with TRBJ2-2; 8 bases align to TRBD2. V shed 7 bases and J 6 bases; nucleotides not matched to a gene: 7. This CDR3 is built from 13 residues. Germline V gives CDR1 SQVTM, CDR2 ANQGSEA.

V usage is TRBV12-3 or TRBV12-4 and J usage is TRBJ2-7; TRBD1 matches at 7 bases. Trimming took 6 bases from V and 5 from J; bases not matched to a gene: 7. The CDR3 totals 13 residues. The CDR3 reads CASSPQGTHEQYV. The CDR3 DNA reads TGTGCCAGCAGCCCACAGGGGACGCACGAGCAGTACGTC.

This clonotype was recorded many times. The junction does not match germline at one end; this may be a read error. The chain combines TRBV7-7 with TRBJ2-1, with 9 bases that match TRBD2. Looked up from germline, CDR1 is SSHAT and CDR2 is FNYEAQ (reference sequence). The CDR3 spans 17 residues. DNA for the CDR3: TGTGCTAGCAGCTCCTCGGTGTGGCGGGGGGGCCATAATGAGCAGTTCTTC. Translating gives CASSSSVWRGGHNEQFF.

The chain has TRBV19 and TRBJ1-1; 9 bases map to TRBD1. The CDR3 length is 16 residues. Trimming at V came to 9 bases and at J to 1 base, leaving 12 bases not matched to a gene. The V gene's germline CDR1 is LNHDA and CDR2 SQIVND (reference sequence). The CDR3 sequence is CASTLRDRAPNTEAFF. In DNA form, the CDR3 reads TGTGCCAGCACTCTGAGGGACAGGGCTCCGAACACTGAAGCTTTCTTT.

The V and J genes are TRBV28 and TRBJ1-2; the D gene is possibly TRBD1 (6 bases). V lost 5 bases to trimming and J lost 4 bases, with 14 bases between them. The CDR3 consists of 14 residues. Germline V gene data show CDR1 as MDHEN and CDR2 as SYDVKM. In nucleotides, the CDR3 is TGTGCCAGCAGTCCCCGGGGGCAGGGCTATGGCTACACCTTC. Its protein is CASSPRGQGYGYTF.